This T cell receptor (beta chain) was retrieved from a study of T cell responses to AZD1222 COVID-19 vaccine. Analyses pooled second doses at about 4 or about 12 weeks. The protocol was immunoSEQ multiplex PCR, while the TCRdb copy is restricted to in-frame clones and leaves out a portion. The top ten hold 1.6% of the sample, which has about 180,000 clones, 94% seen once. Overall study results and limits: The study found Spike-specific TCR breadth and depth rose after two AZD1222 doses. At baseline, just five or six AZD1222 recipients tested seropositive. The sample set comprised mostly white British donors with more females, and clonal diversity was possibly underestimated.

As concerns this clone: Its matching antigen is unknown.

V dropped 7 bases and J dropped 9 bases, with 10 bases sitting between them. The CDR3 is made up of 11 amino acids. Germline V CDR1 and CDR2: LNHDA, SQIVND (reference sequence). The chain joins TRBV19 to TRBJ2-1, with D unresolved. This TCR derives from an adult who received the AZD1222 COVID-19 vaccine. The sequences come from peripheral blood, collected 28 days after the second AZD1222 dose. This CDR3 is CASNFVGEQFF. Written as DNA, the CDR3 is TGTGCCAGTAATTTCGTAGGTGAGCAGTTCTTC.